This entry lists 18 T cell receptor beta chains sequenced from one sample in a study of monozygotic twins with inflammatory bowel disease (dated by TCRdb to the late 2010s). The library was made by 5' RACE. Instrument on record: Illumina HiSeq 2500. The reads went through TCRdb reprocessing, and each CDR3 protein sequence gets one entry with no DNA. This specimen's table enumerates about 440,000 distinct CDR3 sequences. The top ten clonotypes cover 2.4% of the sample. The sequencing input was blood. The receptors come from a human donor with ulcerative colitis or Crohn's disease, or a healthy co-twin of an affected twin (not recorded which).

The chain recombines TRBV7-3 with TRBJ2-1. The CDR3 runs 13 residues. CDR1 SGHTA and CDR2 FQGTGA come from the germline V gene. The chain's CDR3 is CASSLTHGVEQFF. Together with reference TRBV7-3 and TRBJ2-1, the CDR3 gives the full variable domain: GAGVSQTPSNKVTEKGKYVELRCDPISGHTALYWYRQSLGQGPEFLIYFQGTGAADDSGLPNDRFFAVRPEGSVSTLKIQRTERGDSAVYLCASSLTHGVEQFFGPGTRLTVL.

The CDR3 sequence is CASSQERSGTQYF. The chain couples TRBV3-1 to TRBJ2-5; TCRdb names TRBD2, which stays unverified in the absence of DNA. This CDR3 is 13 amino acids long. Germline V gene data show CDR1 as LGHDT and CDR2 as YNNKEL (reference sequence).

CDR3 protein: CASSLYSGSSYNEQFF. V gene TRBV5-1 combines with J gene TRBJ2-1. CDR1 SGHRS and CDR2 YFSETQ come from the germline V gene. This CDR3 contains 16 residues.

The chain recombines TRBV6-5 with TRBJ1-2; TCRdb calls TRBD1, which cannot be checked without DNA. CDR1 MNHEY and CDR2 SVGAGI come from the germline V gene. The CDR3 totals 15 residues. CDR3 residues: CASSYGDKSLYGYTF.

The V and J genes are TRBV18 and TRBJ2-3; TCRdb selects TRBD1, and the lack of DNA leaves this call unchecked. CDR3 size: 15 residues. The germline V gene encodes CDR1 KGHSH and CDR2 LQKENI. CDR3 sequence: CASSPPGTRVDTQYF.

The genes are TRBV24-1 and TRBJ1-2; TCRdb outputs TRBD1, but without DNA this stays unchecked. Germline CDR1 and CDR2: KGHDR and SFDVKD. This CDR3 spans 12 amino acids. Here the CDR3 reads CATTPDSLSYTF.

The CDR3 is CASSLKRDRSMNTEAFF. This sequence joins TRBV18 and TRBJ1-1; TCRdb's D call of TRBD1 is untestable without DNA. In germline, CDR1 is KGHSH, CDR2 LQKENI. This CDR3 region has 17 residues.

The chain combines TRBV4-2 with TRBJ1-2. CDR3 length: 13 amino acids. Germline CDR1 is LGHNA and CDR2 is YNFKEQ. The CDR3 is CASSQGGLAGYTF.

V and J are TRBV5-4 and TRBJ2-5; TCRdb reports TRBD2, a call that lacks DNA to check it against. The CDR3 totals 15 residues. Germline assignment: CDR1 SGHNT and CDR2 YYREEE (reference sequence). The CDR3 protein is CASSLGGRAVETQYF.

This sequence joins TRBV20-1 and TRBJ2-1. CDR1 is DFQATT, CDR2 SNEGSKA, per germline (reference sequence). The CDR3 contains 15 residues. The CDR3 region is CSARDPRSSYNEQFF.

The V call is TRBV20-1, the J call TRBJ2-7; TCRdb's D gene call, TRBD1, goes unchecked for lack of DNA. Germline CDR1 reads DFQATT; CDR2 reads SNEGSKA (reference sequence). CDR3 length: 13 amino acids. The CDR3 spells CSALGPYTDEQYF.

The V gene is TRBV5-1, the J gene TRBJ2-7; TCRdb's D gene call, TRBD1, goes unchecked for lack of DNA. Per germline, CDR1 SGHRS and CDR2 YFSETQ. The CDR3 is 17 amino acids. CDR3 region: CASSSLTGTGRDYEQYF.

The gene calls are TRBV6-1 and TRBJ1-5; there is no DNA to check the TCRdb D call of TRBD1. In germline, CDR1 is MNHNS, CDR2 SASEGT. The CDR3 loop spans 17 amino acids. The chain's CDR3 is CASSENRGGVGDQPQHF.

The chain combines TRBV7-9 with TRBJ2-6. Germline V lookup: CDR1 SEHNR, CDR2 FQNEAQ (reference sequence). The CDR3 runs to 15 residues. CDR3 sequence reads: CASSFGLTGANVLTF.

This CDR3 is CASSKNRPKAGGPQRGELFF. This rearrangement joins TRBV21-1 to TRBJ2-2; there is no DNA to check the TCRdb D call of TRBD2. TRBV21-1 is a recognized pseudogene. This CDR3 has 20 residues.

The V call is TRBV20-1, the J call TRBJ2-1. This CDR3 contains 11 residues. Germline-derived CDR1 and CDR2 are DFQATT and SNEGSKA (reference sequence). The CDR3 here is CSATREDEQFF.

The chain links TRBV11-2 to TRBJ2-3; TCRdb gives TRBD1 as the D gene, but with no DNA this cannot be confirmed. CDR3 length: 15 residues. Germline lookup yields CDR1 SGHAT and CDR2 FQNNGV. The CDR3 here is CASSRDGHSADTQYF.

This chain connects TRBV12-3 or TRBV12-4 to TRBJ1-2; the TRBD1 assignment by TCRdb is unverifiable without DNA. The CDR3 loop spans 12 amino acids. The CDR3 region is CASRRGSYGYTF.